The source of this TCR beta chain is a study of human thymus T cells. CDR1 is MNHEY, CDR2 SVGAGI, per germline. V lost 3 bases, J lost 6 bases, and 18 bases lay in between. This CDR3 contains 16 residues. The sample donors, healthy Finnish infants, were having corrective surgery for congenital heart defects. An approximately 0.45-1 mL peripheral blood aliquot was taken intraoperatively from four of eight donors. Blood DNA came from all available leukocytes, not a fixed cell number. Study-level findings and limits: Thymic as well as blood repertoires seemed to favor certain V and J genes unevenly.

On this clone: Its antigen is still unknown.

The assay was immunoSEQ multiplex PCR, and TCRdb's table has in-frame clones only and misses some. Of tens of thousands of clones listed, about 94% are singletons. The clonotype comes from a boy younger than two with a congenital heart defect but otherwise immunologically healthy. The specimen sequenced was blood. This chain connects TRBV6-5 to TRBJ2-1, with D perhaps given as TRBD1 or TRBD2 (5 bases each). CDR3 coding DNA: TGTGCCAGCAGTTATACCGGGGCAGGTCGAGGCAATGAGCAGTTCTTC. This translates into CASSYTGAGRGNEQFF.